The clone carrying this T cell receptor (beta chain) was detected ten times or more. The antigen is undetermined. The CDR3 sequence is 13 residues long. Trimming removed 4 bases at V and 8 bases at J, with 14 bases between. Germline V CDR1 and CDR2: SGHAT, FQNNGV. These data come from a study of neurological immune-mediated disorders. Study results and caveats: Multiple sclerosis was found to have the least TCR clonal expansion, below healthy controls, and HTLV-1-associated myelopathy the most.

The method for making cDNA was 5'RACE, and it used 10-nucleotide random UMIs. MiXCR, applied by TCRdb to the 5' RACE reads, yields one record per CDR3 protein. The sample consists of 55,000 to 75,000 distinct CDR3 sequences, roughly an eighth of them appearing once. As to time point: longitudinal time-point 1 (baseline). The rearrangement uses TRBV11-2 and TRBJ1-1, with a weak D call TRBD1 (5 bases). This clonotype was obtained from a female donor with HTLV-1-associated myelopathy (HAM/TSP). The sample was PBMCs. As DNA, the CDR3 is TGTGCCAGCAGCTCAGATAGGACAAACGAAGCTTTCTTT. Its translation: CASSSDRTNEAFF.